This T cell receptor beta chain originates from a study of vaccination and CD4 T cells after COVID-19 (dated by TCRdb to between 2020 and 2023). In the study overall: Convalescent patients had a positive SARS-CoV-2 result on nasal swab PCR, and of these patients, fewer than ten had mild disease and one had severe disease. Six males and four females were included in the convalescent cohort, with two Hispanic individuals, seven Caucasians, two Asians and one multiracial person represented. Two doses of either the Pfizer-BioNTech BNT162b2 vaccine (n=8) or the Moderna mRNA-1273 vaccine (n=2) were administered to participants. Post-COVID blood samples from convalescent patients were collected a median of roughly 100 days after diagnosis, with a range of 35 to 161 days. The time from the second vaccine dose to post-vaccine blood sampling had a median of roughly 70 days and ranged from 14 to 241 days. The cultures were stimulated with overlapping spike peptide pools from SARS-CoV-2 and from the common cold coronaviruses HCoV-NL63, HCoV-OC43 and HCoV-229E. In control cultures, a CEFX viral epitope pool was used as positive control, an HIV-1 Nef peptide pool was used as negative control, or no peptide was added. In around nine COVID-19 convalescent patients and a handful of infection-naive healthy vaccine recipients, the spike-specific CD4+ TCR repertoire before mRNA vaccination was compared with the repertoire after mRNA vaccination.

This clonotype was seen more than once but under ten times. No antigen is known for it. No much larger clonotype is one base removed from it; base qualities were not supplied. Libraries were prepared through PCR. DNA from cultured CD4+ T cells was subjected to TCR sequencing with the Oncomine TCR Beta short-read assay at the Johns Hopkins FTIC core. Genomic DNA was extracted from the cultured CD4+ T cells with the QIAamp micro DNA kit. Oncomine TCR Beta libraries from cultured CD4+ T cells were pooled with unique dual indexes and sequenced on an Illumina iSeq 100. The study's own analysis went as follows. Non-productive sequences were filtered out, and CDR3s that did not start with C, did not end with F or W, or were shorter than 7 amino acids were discarded. The MANAFEST web application was used to identify antigen-specific clonotypes by comparing peptide-stimulated wells against reference wells and other culture wells. An FDR below 0.05, an odds ratio above 5, and a productive frequency above 0.1% in at least two of three replicate wells were required for clones to be considered positive. Clonotypes that were significantly expanded in both SARS-CoV-2 spike wells and at least one common cold coronavirus spike condition were defined as cross-reactive. Levenshtein distances (stringdist) and unrooted phylogenetic trees (ape) in R version 3.6.1 were used to assess CDR3 homology. TCRdb applied fastp at Q25 and MiXCR to the public reads, then kept only in-frame beta chains. Rows merge per CDR3 protein into single entries with the most common DNA and genes. Clone size and V and J calls follow TCRdb, not the original study. The sample table contains 10,000 or so distinct CDR3 sequences; only one count was recorded for about 33% of them. Together, the top ten hold around 14% of the sample.

Points the paper makes about the study in general: Nearly all vaccine-specific clones in convalescent patients (304 of 307) were mono-reactive for SARS-CoV-2 spike rather than cross-reactive with common cold coronaviruses. Relatively few convalescent patients were included in the study, and early timepoints after natural infection were not analyzed. Among the post-vaccine SARS-CoV-2-reactive clones in convalescent patients, a median around 85% showed up only after vaccination, which suggests vaccine-specific priming. The median number of SARS-CoV-2-reactive clonotypes rose from under 25 after infection to 38 after vaccination, but the change was not significant.

Spanning cysteine to phenylalanine, the CDR3 consists of 13 amino acids. The read is trimmed to its CDR3 DNA, 39 bases read in frame from base 1. For CDR1 and CDR2, the germline V gene lists KGHDR and SFDVKD. V drops 5 bases and J drops 2 bases, leaving 8 bases in between. The intended sense of this specimen's treatment or condition label: roughly 10-day PBMC culture with coronavirus spike peptide pools or control peptides (ViraFEST assay). To expand antigen-specific T cells with peptide pools and then pick out the expanded clonotypes through TCR sequencing, the study relied on the ViraFEST assay. The convalescent patients' positive SARS-CoV-2 PCR tests fell between March and December 2020, which was before the Alpha, Beta and Delta variants emerged in the United States. Each well held 2 million to 2.5 million PBMCs cultured with roughly 9.2 ug/ml peptide pools in IMDM containing roughly 5% human AB serum and 7.5 to 10 IU/ml IL-2. Half of the culture medium was replaced with fresh IL-2-containing medium on days 3 and 7. After 9 to 11 days of culture, CD4+ T cells were isolated by negative selection with the EasySep CD4+ T cell isolation kit. Ficoll-Paque Plus gradient centrifugation was used to isolate PBMCs from whole blood, and the isolated PBMCs were then either used fresh or cryopreserved at -140C. Triplicate wells were generally used for each culture condition.

The TCR originated in a human donor who had recovered from COVID-19. The specimen was CD4+ T cells from blood, cultured in vitro, collected after SARS-CoV-2 vaccination. The chain is encoded by TRBV24-1 joined to TRBJ2-5; a weak D assignment points to TRBD2 (6 bases agree). The CDR3 is CATSVRGQETQYF. The nucleotide sequence is TGTGCCACCAGTGTTCGGGGGCAAGAGACCCAGTACTTC.